The clone carrying this T cell receptor (beta chain) was observed at least ten times. The antigen is not known. The sample belongs to a study of blood T cells in healthy people across ages. The germline V and J ends were trimmed by 3 bases and 2 bases, with 12 bases remaining between them. This CDR3 contains 15 residues. Study-wide points: There was no known CMV status for donors, so expanded clonotype changes were possibly confounded.

Sample-barcoded 5' priming and a J-beta primer mix drove a second PCR of about 7 to 11 cycles. Researchers report that each sample yielded at least 2.5 million CDR3-containing paired-end reads. One entry per CDR3 protein, called by TCRdb with MiXCR from the 5' RACE reads. The sample includes roughly 640,000 distinct CDR3 sequences, 25% to 35% of them seen just once. The sample was blood. The chain carries TRBV12-3 or TRBV12-4 and TRBJ2-3, with no clear D. The TCR was taken from a woman older than 75 in good health. The CDR3 sequence: CASSFTQIATDTQYF. For the CDR3, the DNA is TGTGCCAGCAGTTTTACGCAAATTGCCACAGATACGCAGTATTTT.